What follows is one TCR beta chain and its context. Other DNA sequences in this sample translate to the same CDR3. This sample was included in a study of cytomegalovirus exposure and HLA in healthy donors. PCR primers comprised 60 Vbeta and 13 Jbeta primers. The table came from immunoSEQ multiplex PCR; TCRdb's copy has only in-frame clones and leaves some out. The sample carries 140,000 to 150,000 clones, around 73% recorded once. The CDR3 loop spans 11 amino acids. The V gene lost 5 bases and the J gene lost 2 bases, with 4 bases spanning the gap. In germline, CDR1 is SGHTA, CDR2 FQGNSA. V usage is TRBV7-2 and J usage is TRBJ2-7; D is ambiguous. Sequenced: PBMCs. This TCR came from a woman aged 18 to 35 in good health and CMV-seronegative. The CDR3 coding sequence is TGTGCCAGCAGCCAGGCCTACGAGCAGTACTTC. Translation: CASSQAYEQYF.